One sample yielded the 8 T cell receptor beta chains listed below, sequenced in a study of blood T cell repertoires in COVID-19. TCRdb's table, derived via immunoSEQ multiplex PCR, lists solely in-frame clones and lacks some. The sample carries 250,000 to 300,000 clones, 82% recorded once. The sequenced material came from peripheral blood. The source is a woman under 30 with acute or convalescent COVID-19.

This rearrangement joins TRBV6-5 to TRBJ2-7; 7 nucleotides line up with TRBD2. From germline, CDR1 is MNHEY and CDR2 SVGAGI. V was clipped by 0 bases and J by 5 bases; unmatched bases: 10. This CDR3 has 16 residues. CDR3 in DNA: TGTGCCAGCAGTTACTCCCCCGCGGGAGTTGTCGACGAGCAGTACTTC. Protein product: CASSYSPAGVVDEQYF.

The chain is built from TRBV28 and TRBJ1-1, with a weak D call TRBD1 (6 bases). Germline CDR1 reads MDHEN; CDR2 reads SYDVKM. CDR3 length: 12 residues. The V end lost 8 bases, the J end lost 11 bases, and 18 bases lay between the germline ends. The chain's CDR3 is CASSRGGVGAFF. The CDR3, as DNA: TGTGCCAGCTCCAGGGGTGGCGTTGGGGCTTTCTTT.

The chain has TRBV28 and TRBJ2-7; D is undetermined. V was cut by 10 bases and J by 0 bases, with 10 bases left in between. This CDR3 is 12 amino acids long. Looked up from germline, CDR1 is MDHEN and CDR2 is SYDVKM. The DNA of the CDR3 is TGTGCCACCGAGACTCTCTCCTACGAGCAGTACTTC. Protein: CATETLSYEQYF. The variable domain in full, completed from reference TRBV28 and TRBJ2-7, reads DVKVTQSSRYLVKRTGEKVFLECVQDMDHENMFWYRQDPGLGLRLIYFSYDVKMKEKGDIPEGYSVSREKKERFSLILESASTNQTSMYLCATETLSYEQYFGPGTRLTVT.

CDR3 nucleotides: TGTGCCAGCAGCGCAAACAGGGTTTCTGGAAACACCATATATTTT. It codes for CASSANRVSGNTIYF. The rearrangement links TRBV2 to TRBJ1-3; TRBD1 is a possible D gene (6 bases). Per germline, CDR1 SNHLY and CDR2 FYNNEI. The CDR3 runs to 15 residues. Trimming removed 6 bases from V and 1 base from J, with 13 bases in between.

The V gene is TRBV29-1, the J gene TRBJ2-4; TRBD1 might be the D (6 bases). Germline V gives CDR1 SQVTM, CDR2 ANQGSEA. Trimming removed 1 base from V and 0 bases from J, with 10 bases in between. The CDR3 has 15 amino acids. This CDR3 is CSVEGGQLAKNIQYF. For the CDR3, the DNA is TGCAGCGTTGAAGGGGGGCAACTAGCCAAAAACATTCAGTACTTC.

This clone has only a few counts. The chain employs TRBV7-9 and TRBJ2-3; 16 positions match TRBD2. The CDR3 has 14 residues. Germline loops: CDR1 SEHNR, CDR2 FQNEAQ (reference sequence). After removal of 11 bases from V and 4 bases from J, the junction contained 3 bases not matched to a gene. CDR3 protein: CAGGLAGGPDTQYF. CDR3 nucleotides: TGTGCCGGGGGACTAGCGGGAGGGCCAGATACGCAGTATTTT.

CDR3 in DNA: TGTGCCAGCAGGGCTACGACAGCTGAAGCTTTCTTT. Its protein is CASRATTAEAFF. The rearrangement links TRBV5-4 to TRBJ1-1; maybe TRBD1 (5 bases). V was clipped by 5 bases and J by 6 bases, with 11 bases between them. CDR1 and CDR2 from the germline V gene are SGHNT and YYREEE (reference sequence). CDR3 size: 12 residues.

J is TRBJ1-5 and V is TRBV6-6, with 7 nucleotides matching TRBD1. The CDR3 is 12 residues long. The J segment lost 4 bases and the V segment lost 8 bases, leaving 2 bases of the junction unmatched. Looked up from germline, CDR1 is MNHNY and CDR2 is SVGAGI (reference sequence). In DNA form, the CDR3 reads TGTGCCAGCGGGACAGCGAATCAGCCCCAGCATTTT. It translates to CASGTANQPQHF.